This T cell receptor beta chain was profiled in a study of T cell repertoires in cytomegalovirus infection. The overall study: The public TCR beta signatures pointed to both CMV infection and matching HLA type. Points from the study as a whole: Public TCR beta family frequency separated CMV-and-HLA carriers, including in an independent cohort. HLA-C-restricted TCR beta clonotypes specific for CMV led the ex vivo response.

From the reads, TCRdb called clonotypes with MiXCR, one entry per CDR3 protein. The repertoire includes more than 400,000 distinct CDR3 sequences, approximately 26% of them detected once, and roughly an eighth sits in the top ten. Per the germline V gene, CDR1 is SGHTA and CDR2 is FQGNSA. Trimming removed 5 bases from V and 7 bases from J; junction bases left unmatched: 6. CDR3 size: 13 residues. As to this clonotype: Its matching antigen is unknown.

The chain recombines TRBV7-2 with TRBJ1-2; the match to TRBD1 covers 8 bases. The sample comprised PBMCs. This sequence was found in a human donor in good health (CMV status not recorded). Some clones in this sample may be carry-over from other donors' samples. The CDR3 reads CASSTRTGFGYTF. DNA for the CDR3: TGTGCCAGCAGCACACGGACAGGGTTTGGCTACACCTTC.